This T cell receptor beta chain appears in the sequencing data of a study of Ad26.COV2.S vaccination and SARS-CoV-2 variants. Study-level background: Within the COV1001 Ad26.COV2.S trial arm, the donor was enrolled. Ad26.COV2.S shots went into the muscle once or twice, 56 days apart. The study's findings and limits: There was a possibility that the TCR breadth and depth analyses underestimated total T cell responses. People who got the vaccine or the placebo had similar non-spike TCR breadth.

Treatment indicated: roughly 19 received Ad26.COV2.S at low or high dose, single or two shots; about 5 received placebo; per-sample allocation not given. The investigators took samples on day 63 after the first vaccine or placebo injection. Repertoires were generated with immunoSEQ multiplex PCR, while TCRdb's copy carries only in-frame clones and drops some. The sample includes under 250,000 clones, about 83% of them seen just once. This clone was observed a single time. Its target is unknown. The sequence was obtained from a person aged 18-65 years who received the Ad26.COV2.S COVID-19 vaccine or a placebo. The source material was peripheral blood, sampled in a trial of Ad26.COV2.S vaccine versus placebo.

The chain's CDR3 is CASSPGGNIQYF. The CDR3, as DNA: TGTGCCAGCAGCCCCGGAGGGAACATTCAGTACTTC. The J gene is TRBJ2-4, the V gene TRBV7-8; tentative D call: TRBD2 (6 bases). Trimming removed 5 bases from V and 7 bases from J, with 9 bases in between. Germline-derived CDR1 and CDR2 are SGHVS and FQNEAQ. CDR3 length: 12 amino acids.